The source of this TCR beta chain is a study of blood T cell repertoires in COVID-19. Germline CDR1 is PRHDT and CDR2 is FYEKMQ (reference sequence). With 5 bases removed from V and 3 bases from J, the gap between germline ends came to 14 bases. CDR3 length: 14 amino acids. Only in-frame clones appear in the TCRdb table, and some are missing; sequencing was by immunoSEQ multiplex PCR. The sample consists of 120,000 to 150,000 clones, 84% of them appearing once. The chain combines TRBV13 with TRBJ2-7; a weak D match, TRBD2 (6 bases). This receptor was identified in a woman between 45 and 60 years old who had been exposed to COVID-19. Source material: PBMCs or T cells enriched from blood (not recorded which). The CDR3: CASSDRGSHYEQYF. For the CDR3, the DNA is TGTGCCAGCAGCGACCGGGGGTCTCACTACGAGCAGTACTTC.